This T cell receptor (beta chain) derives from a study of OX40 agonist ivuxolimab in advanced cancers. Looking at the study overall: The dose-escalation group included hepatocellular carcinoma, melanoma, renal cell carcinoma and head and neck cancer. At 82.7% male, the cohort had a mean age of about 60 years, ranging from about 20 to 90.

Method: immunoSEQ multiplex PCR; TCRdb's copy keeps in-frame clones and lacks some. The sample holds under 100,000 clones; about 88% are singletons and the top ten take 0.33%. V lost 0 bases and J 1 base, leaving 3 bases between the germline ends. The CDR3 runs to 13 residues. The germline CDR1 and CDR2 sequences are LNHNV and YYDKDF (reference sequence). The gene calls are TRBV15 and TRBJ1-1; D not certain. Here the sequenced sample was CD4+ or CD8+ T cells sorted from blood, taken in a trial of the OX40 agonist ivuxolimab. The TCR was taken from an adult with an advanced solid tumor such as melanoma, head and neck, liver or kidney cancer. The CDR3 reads CATSRDRNTEAFF. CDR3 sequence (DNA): TGTGCCACCAGCAGAGACAGGAACACTGAAGCTTTCTTT.